The TCR beta chain under discussion was sequenced for a study of identical twins. TCRdb itself ran the 5' RACE reads through MiXCR, one entry per CDR3 protein. Of some 1,700,000 distinct CDR3 sequences in the sample, around 29% are singletons; the top ten hold less than 0.35%. This CDR3 comprises 19 residues. CDR1 SEHNR and CDR2 FQNEAQ come from the germline V gene (reference sequence). J lost 8 bases, V lost 0 bases, and 19 bases had no gene match. This clonotype came up a few times. The TCR originated in a newborn girl in good health. The V and J genes are TRBV7-9 and TRBJ2-1, with 7 positions matching TRBD2. Sequences were obtained from cord blood. CDR3 sequence: CASSLARMAGVVFRDEQFF. Written as DNA, the CDR3 is TGTGCCAGCAGCTTAGCTCGGATGGCGGGAGTAGTATTCCGCGATGAGCAGTTCTTC.